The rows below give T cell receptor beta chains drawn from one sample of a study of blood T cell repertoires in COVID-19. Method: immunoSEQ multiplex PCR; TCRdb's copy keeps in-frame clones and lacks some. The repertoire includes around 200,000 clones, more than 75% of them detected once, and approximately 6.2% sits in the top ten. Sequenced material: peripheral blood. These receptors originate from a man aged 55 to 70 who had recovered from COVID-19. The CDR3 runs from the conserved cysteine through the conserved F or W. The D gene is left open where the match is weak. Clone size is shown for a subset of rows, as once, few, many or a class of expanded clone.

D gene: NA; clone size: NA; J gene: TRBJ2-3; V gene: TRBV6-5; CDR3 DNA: TGTGCCAGCAGTTATCAGGGACTTTTCACAGATACGCAGTATTTT; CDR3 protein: CASSYQGLFTDTQYF
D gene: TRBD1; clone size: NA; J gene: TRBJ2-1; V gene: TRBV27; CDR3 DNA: TGTGCCAGCACCCGCAGACAGGGCTTCTACAATGAGCAGTTCTTC; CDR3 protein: CASTRRQGFYNEQFF
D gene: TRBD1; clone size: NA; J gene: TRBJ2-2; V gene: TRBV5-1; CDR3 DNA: TGCGCCAGCAGGTCTCCCGGGACAGGGGCTGCCGGGGAGCTGTTTTTT; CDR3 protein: CASRSPGTGAAGELFF
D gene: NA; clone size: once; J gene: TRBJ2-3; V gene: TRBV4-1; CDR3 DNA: TGCGCCAGCAGCCAACTAGCAGATACGCAGTATTTT; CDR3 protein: CASSQLADTQYF
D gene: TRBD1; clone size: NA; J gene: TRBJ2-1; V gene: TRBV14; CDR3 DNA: TGTGCCAGCAGCGGTAGGACAGGGAGGAATGAGCAGTTCTTC; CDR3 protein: CASSGRTGRNEQFF
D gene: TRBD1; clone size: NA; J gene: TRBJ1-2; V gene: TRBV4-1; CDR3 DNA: TGCGCCAGCAGCCCAGCCGGGACAGGCCTAGTCTATGGCTACACCTTC; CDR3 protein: CASSPAGTGLVYGYTF
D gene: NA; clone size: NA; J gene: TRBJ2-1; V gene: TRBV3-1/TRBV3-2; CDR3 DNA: TGTGCCAGCAGCCAAGTGCCCAGGGTTGGCTATGAGCAGTTCTTC; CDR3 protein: CASSQVPRVGYEQFF
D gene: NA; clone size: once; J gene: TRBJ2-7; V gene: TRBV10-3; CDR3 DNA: TGTGCCTCAGGGGCCAGGGACTACGAGCAGTACTTC; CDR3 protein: CASGARDYEQYF
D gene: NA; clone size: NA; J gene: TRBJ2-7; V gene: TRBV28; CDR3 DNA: TGTGCCAGCAGTCCCCGTCTGAGGATAAGCTCCTACGAGCAGTACTTC; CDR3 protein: CASSPRLRISSYEQYF
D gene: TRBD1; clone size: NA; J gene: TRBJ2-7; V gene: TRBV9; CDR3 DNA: TGTGCCAGCAGCGGCGGGGACAGGGGGCTCTACGAGCAGTACTTC; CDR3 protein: CASSGGDRGLYEQYF
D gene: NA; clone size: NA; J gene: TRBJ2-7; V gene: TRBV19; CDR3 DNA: TGTGCCAGTAGTATAGGACTCCCCACCTACGAGCAGTACTTC; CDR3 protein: CASSIGLPTYEQYF
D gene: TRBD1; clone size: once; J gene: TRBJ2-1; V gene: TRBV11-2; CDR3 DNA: TGTGCCAGCAGCCAGGCGACAGGGTTTTTCGATGAGCAGTTCTTC; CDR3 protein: CASSQATGFFDEQFF
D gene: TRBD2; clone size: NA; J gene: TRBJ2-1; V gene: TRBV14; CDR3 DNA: TGTGCCAGCAGCCAAGGGACTAGCGGGGGCTATGAGCAGTTCTTC; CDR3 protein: CASSQGTSGGYEQFF
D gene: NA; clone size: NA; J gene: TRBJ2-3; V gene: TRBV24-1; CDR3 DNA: TGTGCCACCAGTTCGGGAAACACAGATACGCAGTATTTT; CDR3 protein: CATSSGNTDTQYF
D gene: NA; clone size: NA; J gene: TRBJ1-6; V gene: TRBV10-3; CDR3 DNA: TGTGCCATCAGTGGAGGTGATAATTCACCCCTCCACTTT; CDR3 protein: CAISGGDNSPLHF
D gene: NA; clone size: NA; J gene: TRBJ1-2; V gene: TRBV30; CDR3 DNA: TGTGCCTGGAGGCCAGCTAACCAGGGCTATGGCTACACCTTC; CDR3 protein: CAWRPANQGYGYTF